This record concerns one TCR beta chain sequence. These data are taken from a study of blood T cell repertoires in COVID-19. Turning to the study itself: COVID-19 samples, acute and convalescent, were from the United States, Italy and Spain. T cells, B-cell-depleted T cells, or PBMCs supplied cDNA or gDNA.

Per the authors' pipeline: Reference gene primer amplification yielded estimated nucleated cell counts. Sequenced by immunoSEQ multiplex PCR; TCRdb stores in-frame clones only, minus some. D and trimming come from the DNA, and the V and J calls and clone size come from that table. Among 200,000 to 250,000 clones listed, under 95% were seen once. CDR1 SGHNT and CDR2 YENEEA come from the germline V gene. The CDR3 sequence is 15 residues long. V lost 5 bases and J lost 3, with 14 bases in between. Sequencing was carried out using peripheral blood. The gene calls are TRBV11-3 and TRBJ2-1; D may be TRBD2 (6 bases). The receptor was derived from a man aged 30-40 years with acute or convalescent COVID-19. The CDR3 DNA reads as TGTGCCAGCAGCCCCACGGGGGACCTCTACAATGAGCAGTTCTTC. The encoded protein is CASSPTGDLYNEQFF.